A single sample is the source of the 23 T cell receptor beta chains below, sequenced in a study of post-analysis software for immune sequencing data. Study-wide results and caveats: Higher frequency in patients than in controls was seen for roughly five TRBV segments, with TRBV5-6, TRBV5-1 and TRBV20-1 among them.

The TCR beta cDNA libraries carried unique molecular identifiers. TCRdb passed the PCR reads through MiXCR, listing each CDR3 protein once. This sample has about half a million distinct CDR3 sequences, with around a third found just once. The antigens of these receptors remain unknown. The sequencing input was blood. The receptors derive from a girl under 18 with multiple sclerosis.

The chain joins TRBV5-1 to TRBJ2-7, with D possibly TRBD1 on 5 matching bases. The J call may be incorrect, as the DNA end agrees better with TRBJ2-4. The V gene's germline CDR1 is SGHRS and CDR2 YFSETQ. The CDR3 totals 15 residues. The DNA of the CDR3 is TGCGCCAGCAGCACCCCGACAGCGATCAAAAACATTCAGTACTTC. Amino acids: CASSTPTAIKNIQYF.

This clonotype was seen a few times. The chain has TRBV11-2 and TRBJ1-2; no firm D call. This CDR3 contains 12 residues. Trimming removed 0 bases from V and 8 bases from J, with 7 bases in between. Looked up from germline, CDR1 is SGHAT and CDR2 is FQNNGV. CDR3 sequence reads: CASSLDAGGYTF. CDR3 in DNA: TGTGCCAGCAGCTTAGATGCTGGGGGCTACACCTTC.

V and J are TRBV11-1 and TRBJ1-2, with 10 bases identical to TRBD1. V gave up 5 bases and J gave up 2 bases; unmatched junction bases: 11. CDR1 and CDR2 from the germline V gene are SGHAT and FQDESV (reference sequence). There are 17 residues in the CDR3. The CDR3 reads CASSPRGTGARNYGYTF. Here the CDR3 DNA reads TGTGCCAGCAGCCCGCGCGGGACAGGGGCTCGGAACTATGGCTACACCTTC.

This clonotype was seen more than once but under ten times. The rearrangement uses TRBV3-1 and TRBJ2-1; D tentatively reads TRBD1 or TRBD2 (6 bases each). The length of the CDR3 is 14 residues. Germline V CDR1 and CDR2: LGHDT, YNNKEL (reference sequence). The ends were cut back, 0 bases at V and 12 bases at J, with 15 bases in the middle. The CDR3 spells CASSQDFLEGGQFF. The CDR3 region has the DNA TGTGCCAGCAGCCAAGATTTTTTGGAGGGGGGGCAGTTCTTC.

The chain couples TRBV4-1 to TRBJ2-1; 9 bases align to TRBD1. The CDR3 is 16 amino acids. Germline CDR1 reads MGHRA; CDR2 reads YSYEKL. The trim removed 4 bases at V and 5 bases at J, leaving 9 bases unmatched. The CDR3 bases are TGCGCCAGCAGCCCAATAGGACAGGGGTTCGACAATGAGCAGTTCTTC. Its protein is CASSPIGQGFDNEQFF.

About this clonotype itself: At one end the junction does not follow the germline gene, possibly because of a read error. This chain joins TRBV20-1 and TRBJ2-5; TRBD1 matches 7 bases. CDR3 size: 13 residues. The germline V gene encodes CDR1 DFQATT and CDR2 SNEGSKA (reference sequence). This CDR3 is CSAWPDRQETRYF. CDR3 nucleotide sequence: TGCAGTGCTTGGCCGGACAGGCAAGAGACCCGGTACTTC.

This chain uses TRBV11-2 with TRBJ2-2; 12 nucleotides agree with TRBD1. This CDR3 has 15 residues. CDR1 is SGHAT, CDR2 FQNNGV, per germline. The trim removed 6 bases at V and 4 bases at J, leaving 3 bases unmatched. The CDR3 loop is CASSRDRGLTGELFF. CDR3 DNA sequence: TGTGCCAGCAGTCGGGACAGGGGGCTCACCGGGGAGCTGTTTTTT.

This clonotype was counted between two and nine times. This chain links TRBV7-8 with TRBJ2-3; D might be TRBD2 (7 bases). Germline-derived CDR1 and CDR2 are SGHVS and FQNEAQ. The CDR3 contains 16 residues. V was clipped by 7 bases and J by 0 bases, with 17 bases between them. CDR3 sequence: CASTERGAGSTDTQYF. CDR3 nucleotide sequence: TGTGCCAGCACCGAACGGGGGGCGGGAAGCACAGATACGCAGTATTTT.

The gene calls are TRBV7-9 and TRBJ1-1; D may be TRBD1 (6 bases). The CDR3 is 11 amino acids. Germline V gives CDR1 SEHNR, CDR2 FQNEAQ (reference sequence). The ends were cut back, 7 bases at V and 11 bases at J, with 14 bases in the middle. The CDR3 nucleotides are TGTGCCAGCACCGGGGGGGCGGCGGCTTTCTTT. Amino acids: CASTGGAAAFF. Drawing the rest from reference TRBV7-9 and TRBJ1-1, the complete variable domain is DTGVSQNPRHKITKRGQNVTFRCDPISEHNRLYWYRQTLGQGPEFLTYFQNEAQLEKSRLLSDRFSAERPKGSFSTLEIQRTEQGDSAMYLCASTGGAAAFFGQGTRLTVV.

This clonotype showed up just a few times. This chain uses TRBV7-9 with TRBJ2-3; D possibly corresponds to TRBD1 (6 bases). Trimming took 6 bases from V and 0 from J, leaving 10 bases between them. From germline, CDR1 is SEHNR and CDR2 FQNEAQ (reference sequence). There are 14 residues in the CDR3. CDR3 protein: CASSRTASTDTQYF. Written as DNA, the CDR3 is TGTGCCAGCAGTAGGACAGCTAGCACAGATACGCAGTATTTT.

The CDR3 sequence: CASSPDPTDTQYF. As DNA, the CDR3 is TGCGCCAGCAGCCCGGACCCCACAGATACGCAGTATTTT. The chain employs TRBV5-1 and TRBJ2-3, with D unresolved. Germline V CDR1 and CDR2: SGHRS, YFSETQ. Trimming pared 4 bases from V and 2 bases from J, leaving 8 bases between. This CDR3 comprises 13 residues.

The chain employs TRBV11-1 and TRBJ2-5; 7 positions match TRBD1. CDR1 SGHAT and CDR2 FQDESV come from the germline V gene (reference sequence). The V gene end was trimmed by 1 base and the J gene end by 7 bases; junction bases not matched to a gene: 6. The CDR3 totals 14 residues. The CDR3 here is CASSLGGGEGTQYF. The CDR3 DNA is TGTGCCAGCAGCTTAGGAGGGGGCGAAGGGACCCAGTACTTC.

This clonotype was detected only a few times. The CDR3 DNA reads as TGTGCCAGCAGCGGAGGAGATAATTCACCCCTCCACTTT. Its translation is CASSGGDNSPLHF. The V gene is TRBV5-5, the J gene TRBJ1-6; unclear D gene. This CDR3 has 13 amino acids. The germline V and J ends were trimmed by 4 bases and 5 bases, with 7 bases remaining between them. CDR1 SGHKS and CDR2 YYEKEE come from the germline V gene (reference sequence). Full variable domain (rest looked up from reference TRBV5-5 and TRBJ1-6): DAGVTQSPTHLIKTRGQQVTLRCSPISGHKSVSWYQQVLGQGPQFIFQYYEKEERGRGNFPDRFSARQFPNYSSELNVNALLLGDSALYLCASSGGDNSPLHFGNGTRLTVT.

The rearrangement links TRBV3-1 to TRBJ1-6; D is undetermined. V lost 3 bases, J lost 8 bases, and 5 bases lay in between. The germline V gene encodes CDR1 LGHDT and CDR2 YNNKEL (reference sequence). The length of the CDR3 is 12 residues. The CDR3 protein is CASSQPYSPLHF. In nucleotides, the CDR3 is TGTGCCAGCAGCCAGCCTTATTCACCCCTCCACTTT.

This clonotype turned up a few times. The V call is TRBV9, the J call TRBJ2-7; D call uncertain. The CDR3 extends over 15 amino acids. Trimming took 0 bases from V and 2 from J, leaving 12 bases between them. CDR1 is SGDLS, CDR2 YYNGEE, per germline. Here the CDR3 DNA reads TGTGCCAGCAGCGTAGAGGCAGGTATTACCTACGAGCAGTACTTC. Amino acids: CASSVEAGITYEQYF.

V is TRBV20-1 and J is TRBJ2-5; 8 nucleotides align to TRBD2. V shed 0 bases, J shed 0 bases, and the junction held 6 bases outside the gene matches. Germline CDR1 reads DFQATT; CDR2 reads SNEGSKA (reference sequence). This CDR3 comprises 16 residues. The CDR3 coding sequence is TGCAGTGCTAGAGATCCGTCTAGCGGGTACCAAGAGACCCAGTACTTC. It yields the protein CSARDPSSGYQETQYF.

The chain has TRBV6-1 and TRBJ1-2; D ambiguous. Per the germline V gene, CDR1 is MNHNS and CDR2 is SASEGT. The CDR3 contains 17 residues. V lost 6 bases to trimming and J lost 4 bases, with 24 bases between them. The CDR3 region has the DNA TGTGCCAGCAGCGGATTCACCGGAGGCCTCGCCTTCTATGGCTACACCTTC. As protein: CASSGFTGGLAFYGYTF.

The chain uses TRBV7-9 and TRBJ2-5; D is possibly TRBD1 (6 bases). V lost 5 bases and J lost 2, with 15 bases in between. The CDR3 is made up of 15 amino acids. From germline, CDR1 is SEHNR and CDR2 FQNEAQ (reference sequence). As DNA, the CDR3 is TGTGCCAGCAGCAACCTAATAACAGGGCAAGAGACCCAGTACTTC. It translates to CASSNLITGQETQYF.

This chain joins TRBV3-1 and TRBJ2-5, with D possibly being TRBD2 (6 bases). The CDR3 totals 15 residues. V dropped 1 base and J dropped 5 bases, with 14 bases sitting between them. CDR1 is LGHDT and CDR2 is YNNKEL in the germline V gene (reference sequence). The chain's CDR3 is CASSQVGTARETQYF. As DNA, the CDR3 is TGTGCCAGCAGCCAAGTAGGGACTGCCCGGGAGACCCAGTACTTC.

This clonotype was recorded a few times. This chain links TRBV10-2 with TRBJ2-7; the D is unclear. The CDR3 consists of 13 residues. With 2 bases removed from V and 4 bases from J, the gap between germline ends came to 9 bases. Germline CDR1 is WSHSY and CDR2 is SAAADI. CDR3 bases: TGCGCCAGCAGTGAGCTGGGCGTTTACGAGCAGTACTTC. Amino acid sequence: CASSELGVYEQYF.

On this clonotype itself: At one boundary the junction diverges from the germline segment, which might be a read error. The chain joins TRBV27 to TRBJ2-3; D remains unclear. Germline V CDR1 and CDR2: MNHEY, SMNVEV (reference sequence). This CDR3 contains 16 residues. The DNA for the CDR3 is TGTGCCAGCAGTACCCGACAAACTCTTAGCACAGATGCGCAGTATTTT. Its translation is CASSTRQTLSTDAQYF.

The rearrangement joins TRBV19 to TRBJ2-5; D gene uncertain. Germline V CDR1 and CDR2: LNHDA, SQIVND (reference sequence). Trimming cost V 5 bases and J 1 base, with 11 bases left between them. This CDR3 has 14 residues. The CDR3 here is CASSLNYLQETQYF. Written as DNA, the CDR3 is TGTGCCAGTAGTCTCAACTACCTCCAAGAGACCCAGTACTTC.

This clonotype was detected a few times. The CDR3 loop reads CSARNRGRGGYTF. The CDR3 bases are TGCAGTGCTAGAAACAGGGGGCGCGGTGGCTACACCTTC. The chain couples TRBV20-1 to TRBJ1-2; 9 nucleotides line up with TRBD1. The trim removed 2 bases at V and 7 bases at J, leaving 5 bases unmatched. The germline V gene encodes CDR1 DFQATT and CDR2 SNEGSKA (reference sequence). This CDR3 has 13 amino acids.